This TCR beta chain was sequenced in a study of tumor-infiltrating lymphocytes in primary liver carcinoma. Background on the study: About 3.5 to 7.5 million productive TCRbeta reads were obtained from the samples, with similar numbers across tissue types.

TCR beta cDNA was prepared out of around 460 ng total RNA by means of a constant-region primer. ARM-PCR was slightly modified, and three nested multiplex PCR rounds with it gave rise to the TCR beta libraries. A C-beta reverse primer and TRBV1-TRBV30 forward primers served in each of the first two PCR rounds, at ten to eleven cycles apiece. From the multiplex PCR reads, TCRdb called clonotypes with MiXCR, one entry per CDR3 protein. The sample yields around 99,000 distinct CDR3 sequences, 68% seen once. For each extraction, RNA and DNA were obtained together from approximately 20-30 mg of unsorted bulk tissue. The CDR3 has 12 amino acids. The germline V gene encodes CDR1 SQVTM and CDR2 ANQGSEA. This clonotype was detected only a few times. A read error may explain this, as a much larger clone is one base away.

This chain links TRBV29-1 with TRBJ2-5, with unresolved D. This TCR derives from a man in his forties or fifties with primary liver carcinoma and hepatitis B virus infection. Sequences were obtained from tumor-adjacent normal liver tissue. CDR3 protein: CRVASQQETQYF. DNA for the CDR3: TGCAGGGTTGCAAGTCAGCAAGAGACCCAGTACTTC.